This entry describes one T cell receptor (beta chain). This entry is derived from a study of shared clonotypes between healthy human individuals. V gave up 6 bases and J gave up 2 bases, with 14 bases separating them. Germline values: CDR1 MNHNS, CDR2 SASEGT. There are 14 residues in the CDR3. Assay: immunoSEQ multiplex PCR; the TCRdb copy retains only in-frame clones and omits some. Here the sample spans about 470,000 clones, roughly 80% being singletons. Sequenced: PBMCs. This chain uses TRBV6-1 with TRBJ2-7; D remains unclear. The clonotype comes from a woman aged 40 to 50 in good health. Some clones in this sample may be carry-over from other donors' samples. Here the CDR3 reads CASSPSANTYEQYF. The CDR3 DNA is TGTGCCAGCAGCCCCTCGGCAAATACCTACGAGCAGTACTTC.